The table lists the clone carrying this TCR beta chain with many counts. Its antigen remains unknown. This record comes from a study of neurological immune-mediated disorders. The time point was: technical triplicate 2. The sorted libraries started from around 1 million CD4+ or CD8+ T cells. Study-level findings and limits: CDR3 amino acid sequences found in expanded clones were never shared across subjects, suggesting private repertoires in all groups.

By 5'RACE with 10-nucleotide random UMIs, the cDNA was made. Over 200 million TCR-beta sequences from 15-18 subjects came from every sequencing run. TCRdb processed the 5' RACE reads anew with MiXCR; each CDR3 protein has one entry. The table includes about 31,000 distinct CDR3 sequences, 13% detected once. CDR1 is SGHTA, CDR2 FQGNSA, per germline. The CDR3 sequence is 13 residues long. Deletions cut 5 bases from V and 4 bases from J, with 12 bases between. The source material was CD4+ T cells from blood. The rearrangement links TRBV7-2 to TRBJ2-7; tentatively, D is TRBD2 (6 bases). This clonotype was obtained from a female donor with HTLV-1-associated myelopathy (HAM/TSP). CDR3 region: CASSPGLLYEQYF. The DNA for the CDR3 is TGTGCCAGCAGCCCGGGACTCCTATACGAGCAGTACTTC.